Listed below are T cell receptor beta chains from one sample, sequenced in a study of blood T cell repertoires in COVID-19. Method: immunoSEQ multiplex PCR; TCRdb's copy keeps in-frame clones and lacks some. The sample records 250,000 to 300,000 clones, 89% being singletons. The sample consisted of peripheral blood. These receptor sequences come from a woman aged 40 to 50 who had recovered from COVID-19. The CDR3 runs from the conserved cysteine through the conserved F or W. Each record gives: J gene, D gene, clone size, V gene, CDR3 protein, CDR3 DNA. A D gene is named only where the DNA matches it firmly. Part of the rows lack a size; the others show once, few, many or a class for expanded clones.

TRBJ1-1,-,-,TRBV10-1,CASSEGQLNTEAFF,TGCGCCAGCAGTGAAGGACAGCTGAACACTGAAGCTTTCTTT
TRBJ2-3,-,-,TRBV21-1,CASSPRTSGSRTDTQYF,TGTGCCAGCAGCCCACGGACTAGCGGGAGCAGGACAGATACGCAGTATTTT
TRBJ2-5,-,-,TRBV28,CASSLIGGQETQYF,TGTGCCAGCAGTCTCATAGGGGGCCAAGAGACCCAGTACTTC
TRBJ2-7,-,once,TRBV30,CAWSVSGSYEQYF,TGTGCCTGGAGTGTATCGGGGTCCTACGAGCAGTACTTC
TRBJ2-1,TRBD2,-,TRBV12-3/TRBV12-4,CASSRSGTYEQFF,TGTGCCAGCAGTAGGAGCGGGACCTATGAGCAGTTCTTC
TRBJ1-5,TRBD1,-,TRBV12-3/TRBV12-4,CASSFDRDQPQHF,TGTGCCAGCAGTTTCGACAGGGACCAGCCCCAGCATTTT
TRBJ2-1,-,-,TRBV5-4,CASSLLGGNEQFF,TGTGCCAGCAGCTTGTTGGGAGGCAATGAGCAGTTCTTC
TRBJ2-3,-,-,TRBV30,CAWGRTNPPSDTQYF,TGTGCCTGGGGTAGGACTAACCCGCCTTCTGATACGCAGTATTTT
TRBJ1-3,TRBD1,-,TRBV19,CASYADRVPGNTIYF,TGTGCCAGTTATGCGGACAGGGTCCCTGGAAACACCATATATTTT
TRBJ1-2,TRBD1,once,TRBV20-1,CSASVTGVAGYTF,TGCAGTGCTAGTGTAACAGGGGTGGCAGGCTACACCTTC
TRBJ2-6,-,few,TRBV7-2,CASSLPRDRAGANVLTF,TGTGCCAGCAGCTTACCCCGAGACAGAGCCGGGGCCAACGTCCTGACTTTC
TRBJ1-1,-,once,TRBV5-6,CASSLKLLNTEAFF,TGTGCCAGCAGCTTGAAGCTCTTGAACACTGAAGCTTTCTTT
TRBJ2-3,TRBD2,-,TRBV4-3,CASSQLGLAGGPGKDTQYF,TGCGCCAGCAGCCAACTTGGACTAGCGGGAGGGCCAGGGAAAGATACGCAGTATTTT
TRBJ1-2,TRBD1,-,TRBV12-3/TRBV12-4,CASSRQGSGGYTF,TGTGCCAGCAGCCGACAGGGGTCGGGTGGCTACACCTTC
TRBJ2-5,TRBD2,-,TRBV2,CASSGASGSFETQYF,TGTGCCAGCAGTGGAGCTAGCGGTTCCTTTGAGACCCAGTACTTC
TRBJ1-5,-,-,TRBV5-6,CASSTGGQSNQPQHF,TGTGCCAGCAGCACCGGGGGGCAGAGCAATCAGCCCCAGCATTTT
TRBJ2-3,-,-,TRBV27,CASSFVRGTDTQYF,TGTGCCAGCAGTTTTGTAAGGGGAACAGATACGCAGTATTTT
TRBJ2-6,-,-,TRBV19,CASSSGSGANVLTF,TGTGCCAGTAGTTCCGGGTCTGGGGCCAACGTCCTGACTTTC
TRBJ1-2,TRBD1,few,TRBV19,CASSVPGQGYGYTF,TGTGCCAGTAGTGTTCCGGGACAGGGGTATGGCTACACCTTC
TRBJ2-1,-,-,TRBV19,CASSIDWTAYNEQFF,TGTGCCAGTAGTATAGATTGGACAGCATACAATGAGCAGTTCTTC
TRBJ1-6,TRBD1,few,TRBV5-1,CASSPGQNSPLHF,TGCGCCAGCAGCCCGGGACAGAATTCACCCCTCCACTTT
TRBJ2-5,-,-,TRBV19,CASKALLGEETQYF,TGTGCCAGTAAGGCCCTCCTGGGAGAAGAGACCCAGTACTTC
TRBJ1-2,-,-,TRBV6-5,CASSYRDIDGYTF,TGTGCCAGCAGTTACCGGGATATTGATGGCTACACCTTC
TRBJ2-2,TRBD1,-,TRBV5-4,CASSPGTGGTAGELFF,TGTGCCAGCAGCCCGGGGACAGGGGGCACGGCCGGGGAGCTGTTTTTT
TRBJ1-1,-,-,TRBV30,CAWSSGTNTEAFF,TGTGCCTGGAGTTCCGGGACTAACACTGAAGCTTTCTTT
TRBJ1-3,-,-,TRBV10-3,CAISGGPGNTIYF,TGTGCCATCTCGGGGGGCCCTGGAAACACCATATATTTT
TRBJ1-1,-,-,TRBV18,CASSPGGPATEAFF,TGTGCCAGCTCACCGGGCGGGCCGGCGACTGAAGCTTTCTTT
TRBJ2-1,-,-,TRBV2,CASRDSSYNEQFF,TGTGCCAGCAGAGACAGCTCCTACAATGAGCAGTTCTTC
TRBJ2-5,-,-,TRBV11-2,CASSPSVRGQYF,TGTGCCAGCAGCCCTAGTGTCAGAGGCCAGTACTTC
TRBJ1-1,TRBD1,-,TRBV19,CASRQGSGEAFF,TGTGCCAGCCGACAGGGGTCGGGTGAAGCTTTCTTT
TRBJ1-2,TRBD1,-,TRBV25-1,CASSEPTDRANYGYTF,TGTGCCAGCAGTGAACCTACCGACAGGGCTAACTATGGCTACACCTTC
TRBJ2-1,TRBD2,-,TRBV12-3/TRBV12-4,CATQGGPYNEQFF,TGTGCCACCCAGGGAGGGCCTTACAATGAGCAGTTCTTC
TRBJ2-1,-,-,TRBV11-3,CASRSRDSYNEQFF,TGTGCCAGCAGATCCAGGGACTCCTACAATGAGCAGTTCTTC
TRBJ1-5,TRBD1,few,TRBV6-5,CASSTGDQPQHF,TGTGCCAGCAGTACAGGGGATCAGCCCCAGCATTTT
TRBJ1-2,TRBD1,-,TRBV5-4,CASSRTGTGTNYGYTF,TGTGCCAGCAGCCGGACCGGGACAGGGACTAACTATGGCTACACCTTC
TRBJ2-2,-,few,TRBV6-5,CSAGANTGELFF,TGCTCCGCAGGGGCGAACACCGGGGAGCTGTTTTTT
TRBJ1-1,TRBD1,-,TRBV11-2,CASSRQGLETEAFF,TGTGCCAGCAGTCGACAGGGGTTGGAAACTGAAGCTTTCTTT
TRBJ2-1,-,-,TRBV4-1,CASSQLLAYYNEQFF,TGCGCCAGCAGCCAACTCCTAGCTTACTACAATGAGCAGTTCTTC
TRBJ2-2,-,-,TRBV7-9,CASRGQSTGELFF,TGTGCCAGCAGGGGACAATCCACCGGGGAGCTGTTTTTT
TRBJ1-1,TRBD1,-,TRBV28,CASSRTGNGKAFF,TGTGCCAGCAGTCGGACAGGGAATGGTAAAGCTTTCTTT
TRBJ2-5,-,few,TRBV2,CASSDGSGTQYF,TGTGCCAGCAGTGATGGTTCGGGGACCCAGTACTTC
TRBJ2-3,-,once,TRBV28,CASSLIGTDTQYF,TGTGCCAGCAGTTTAATCGGCACAGATACGCAGTATTTT
TRBJ1-1,-,-,TRBV30,CAWSVGLSGTEAFF,TGTGCCTGGAGTGTTGGCCTATCGGGCACTGAAGCTTTCTTT
TRBJ2-1,TRBD2,-,TRBV3-1/TRBV3-2,CASSPPPYKRGGNEQFF,TGTGCCAGCAGCCCCCCCCCGTATAAGCGGGGGGGCAATGAGCAGTTCTTC
TRBJ1-2,-,-,TRBV27,CASSSPGGRLGYTF,TGTGCCAGCAGTTCCCCGGGCGGGCGCTTGGGCTACACCTTC
TRBJ2-7,TRBD1,-,TRBV27,CASRPGTGIYEQYF,TGTGCCAGCAGGCCCGGGACAGGGATCTACGAGCAGTACTTC
TRBJ2-3,TRBD2,-,TRBV10-3,CAIRAAGVREDTQYF,TGTGCCATCAGGGCGGCGGGAGTGAGGGAAGATACGCAGTATTTT
TRBJ1-4,-,-,TRBV30,CAWSERVEKLFF,TGTGCCTGGAGTGAGAGGGTGGAAAAACTGTTTTTT
TRBJ1-5,TRBD1,-,TRBV4-1,CASSLRQGLDQPQHF,TGCGCCAGCAGCCTCCGACAGGGTTTAGATCAGCCCCAGCATTTT
TRBJ2-1,-,-,TRBV7-9,CASSKASSAEGDEQFF,TGTGCCAGCAGCAAGGCGTCGAGCGCCGAAGGGGATGAGCAGTTCTTC
TRBJ1-6,-,-,TRBV28,CASNIVQGNSPLHF,TGTGCCAGCAACATAGTCCAGGGAAATTCACCCCTCCACTTT
TRBJ2-1,TRBD1,-,TRBV11-3,CASSLMSGTDNEQFF,TGTGCCAGCAGCTTAATGTCCGGGACAGACAATGAGCAGTTCTTC
TRBJ2-3,TRBD2,-,TRBV3-1/TRBV3-2,CASSQGDQGTSGRIADTQYF,TGTGCCAGCAGCCAAGGGGATCAGGGGACTAGCGGGAGGATCGCAGATACGCAGTATTTT
TRBJ2-5,TRBD2,-,TRBV5-1,CASSLAGVGETQYF,TGCGCCAGCAGCTTAGCGGGGGTCGGTGAGACCCAGTACTTC
TRBJ2-7,TRBD1,-,TRBV19,CASSMDRGYEQYF,TGTGCCAGTAGTATGGACAGGGGTTACGAGCAGTACTTC
TRBJ1-1,-,-,TRBV7-2,CASGKNTEAFF,TGTGCCAGCGGCAAGAACACTGAAGCTTTCTTT
TRBJ1-1,-,-,TRBV7-3,CASSLRVGRADTEAFF,TGTGCCAGCAGCTTACGTGTAGGGCGGGCGGACACTGAAGCTTTCTTT
TRBJ2-1,TRBD2,-,TRBV2,CASSVLAGGPGEQFF,TGTGCCAGCAGTGTCCTAGCGGGGGGGCCGGGTGAGCAGTTCTTC
TRBJ2-4,-,-,TRBV5-1,CASSTGEVAKNIQYF,TGCGCCAGCAGCACCGGTGAGGTAGCCAAAAACATTCAGTACTTC
TRBJ2-1,-,few,TRBV11-2,CASSRWRNEQFF,TGTGCCAGCAGCCGGTGGAGAAATGAGCAGTTCTTC